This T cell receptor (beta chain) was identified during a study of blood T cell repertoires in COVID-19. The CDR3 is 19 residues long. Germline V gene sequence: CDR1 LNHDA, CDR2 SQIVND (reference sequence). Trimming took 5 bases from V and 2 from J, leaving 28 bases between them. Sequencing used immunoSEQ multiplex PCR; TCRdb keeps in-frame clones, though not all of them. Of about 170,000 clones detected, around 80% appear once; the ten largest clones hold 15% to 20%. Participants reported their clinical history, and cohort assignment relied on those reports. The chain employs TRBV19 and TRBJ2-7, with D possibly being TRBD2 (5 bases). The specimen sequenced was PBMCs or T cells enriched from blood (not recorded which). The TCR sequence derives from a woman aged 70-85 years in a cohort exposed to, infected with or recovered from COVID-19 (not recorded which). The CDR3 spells CASSPSTSTRVGFAYEQYF. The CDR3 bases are TGTGCCAGTAGTCCCTCCACGTCTACTAGGGTCGGCTTCGCCTACGAGCAGTACTTC.